This record looks at one T cell receptor (beta chain) sequence and its context. The CDR3 extends over 11 amino acids. Germline V CDR1 and CDR2: DFQATT, SNEGSKA (reference sequence). V lost 7 bases and J 8 bases, leaving 13 bases between the germline ends. These data come from a study of control samples from healthy donors and cancer patients. This table comes from immunoSEQ multiplex PCR, and its TCRdb copy is limited to in-frame clones, with some not included. In the table there are tens of thousands of clones, about 95% of which are singletons. Sequenced: blood. The chain links TRBV20-1 to TRBJ2-3, with D perhaps TRBD2 (5 bases). This TCR derives from a man aged 60-69 years in good health. CDR3 nucleotide sequence: TGCAGTGGTCCACTAGTAGGTACGCAGTATTTT. It yields the protein CSGPLVGTQYF.